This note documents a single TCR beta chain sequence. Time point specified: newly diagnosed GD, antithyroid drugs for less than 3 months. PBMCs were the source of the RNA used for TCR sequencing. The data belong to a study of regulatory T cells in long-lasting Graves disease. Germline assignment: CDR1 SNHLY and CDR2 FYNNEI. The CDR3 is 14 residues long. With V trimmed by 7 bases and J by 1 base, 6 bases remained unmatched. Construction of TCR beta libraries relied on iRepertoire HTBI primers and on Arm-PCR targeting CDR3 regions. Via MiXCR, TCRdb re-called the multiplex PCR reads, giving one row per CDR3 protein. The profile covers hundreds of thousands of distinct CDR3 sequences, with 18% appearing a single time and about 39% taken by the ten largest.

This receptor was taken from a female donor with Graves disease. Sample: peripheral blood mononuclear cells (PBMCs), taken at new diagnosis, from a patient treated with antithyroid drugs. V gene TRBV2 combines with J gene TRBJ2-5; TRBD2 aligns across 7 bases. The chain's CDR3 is CASNAGVSQETQYF. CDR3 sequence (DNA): TGTGCCAGCAATGCGGGGGTGAGCCAAGAGACCCAGTACTTC.